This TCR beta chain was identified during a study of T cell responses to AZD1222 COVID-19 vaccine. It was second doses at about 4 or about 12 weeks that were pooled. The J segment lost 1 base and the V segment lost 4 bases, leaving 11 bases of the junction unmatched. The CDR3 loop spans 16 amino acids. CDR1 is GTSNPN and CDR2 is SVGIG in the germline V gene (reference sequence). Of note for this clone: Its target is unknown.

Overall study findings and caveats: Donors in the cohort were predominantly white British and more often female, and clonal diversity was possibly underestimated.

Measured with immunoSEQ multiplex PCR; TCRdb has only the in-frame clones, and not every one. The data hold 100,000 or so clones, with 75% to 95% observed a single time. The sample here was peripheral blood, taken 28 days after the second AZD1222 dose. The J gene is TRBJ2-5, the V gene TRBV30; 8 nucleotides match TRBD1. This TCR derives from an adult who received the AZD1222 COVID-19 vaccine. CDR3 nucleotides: TGTGCCTGGACCCGTCAGGGGGCAGCCTTCCAAGAGACCCAGTACTTC. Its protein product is CAWTRQGAAFQETQYF.